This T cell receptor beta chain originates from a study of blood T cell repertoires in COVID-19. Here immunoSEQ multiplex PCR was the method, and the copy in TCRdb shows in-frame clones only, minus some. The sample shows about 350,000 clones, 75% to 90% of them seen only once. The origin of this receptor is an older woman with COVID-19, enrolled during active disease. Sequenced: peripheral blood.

DNA for the CDR3: TGTGCCAGCAGCTTAGGTGGAGACACAGATACGCAGTATTTT. Its protein product is CASSLGGDTDTQYF. The chain recombines TRBV11-3 with TRBJ2-3; no firm D call. From germline, CDR1 is SGHNT and CDR2 YENEEA. CDR3 size: 14 residues. Trimming stripped 1 base from V and 2 bases from J, with 7 bases between.